These 30 T cell receptor beta chains came from one sample sequenced in a study of CD8 T cells in ankylosing spondylitis. TCRdb re-derived calls from the 5' RACE reads in MiXCR, one entry per CDR3 protein. The sample has roughly 350,000 distinct CDR3 sequences, 7.5% to 9% seen once. General study points: What appeared characteristic of ankylosing spondylitis blood was a TCR beta motif of under 10 highly homologous variants.

No antigen is known for these receptors. The sample consisted of blood, either unsorted or a sorted T cell fraction (not recorded which). The receptors here all came from a male donor with ankylosing spondylitis.

The J gene is TRBJ2-7, the V gene TRBV18; 8 nucleotides agree with TRBD2. The CDR3 sequence is 13 residues long. Germline assignment: CDR1 KGHSH and CDR2 LQKENI. V shed 5 bases, J shed 6 bases, and the junction held 6 bases outside the gene matches. In DNA, the CDR3 is TGTGCCAGCTCAACCGGGACTAGAAGCGAGCAGTACTTC. This sequence encodes CASSTGTRSEQYF.

The genes are TRBV5-1 and TRBJ1-1, with TRBD1 matching over 10 bases. CDR3 size: 16 residues. CDR1 and CDR2 from the germline V gene are SGHRS and YFSETQ. Trimming cost V 1 base and J 4 bases; bases outside gene matches: 7. CDR3 region: CASSLLTGGDGTEAFF. The CDR3 region has the DNA TGCGCCAGCAGCTTGCTGACAGGGGGCGACGGCACTGAAGCTTTCTTT. The complete variable domain, with remaining parts taken from reference TRBV5-1 and TRBJ1-1, reads KAGVTQTPRYLIKTRGQQVTLSCSPISGHRSVSWYQQTPGQGLQFLFEYFSETQRNKGNFPGRFSGRQFSNSRSEMNVSTLELGDSALYLCASSLLTGGDGTEAFFGQGTRLTVV.

This clonotype was seen repeatedly, ten times or more. The CDR3 spells CSARDPDAGGPNNEQFF. Written as DNA, the CDR3 is TGCAGTGCTAGAGATCCAGACGCGGGAGGGCCCAACAATGAGCAGTTCTTC. The V call is TRBV20-1, the J call TRBJ2-1; TRBD2 matches 9 bases. V lost 0 bases, J lost 5 bases, and 11 bases stayed unmatched. Germline V gene data show CDR1 as DFQATT and CDR2 as SNEGSKA (reference sequence). The CDR3 has 17 residues.

The chain carries TRBV29-1 and TRBJ2-2, with TRBD2 matching 9 bases. CDR3 length: 13 amino acids. J was trimmed by 5 bases and V by 8 bases; bases with no gene match: 6. Germline V lookup: CDR1 SQVTM, CDR2 ANQGSEA. Here the CDR3 DNA reads TGCAGCATTAAGCGGGAGGTGACCGGGGAGCTGTTTTTT. Translated, it gives CSIKREVTGELFF.

This clonotype occurred once. V and J are TRBV7-9 and TRBJ2-1; 7 positions agree with TRBD2. The CDR3 is 15 residues long. V shed 3 bases and J 9 bases; nucleotides not matched to a gene: 11. Germline loops: CDR1 SEHNR, CDR2 FQNEAQ (reference sequence). CDR3 amino acids: CASSFDLSGKSEQFF. The CDR3 region has the DNA TGTGCCAGCAGCTTCGATCTCAGCGGGAAAAGTGAGCAGTTCTTC.

The chain is built from TRBV19 and TRBJ1-5; TRBD1 aligns across 8 bases. Germline V gene sequence: CDR1 LNHDA, CDR2 SQIVND (reference sequence). The trim removed 7 bases at V and 2 bases at J, leaving 1 base unmatched. CDR3 size: 13 residues. CDR3 loop: CASMDRGNQPQHF. DNA of the CDR3: TGTGCCAGTATGGACAGGGGCAATCAGCCCCAGCATTTT.

The CDR3 here is CASKDGAGSGSPLHF. The DNA for the CDR3 is TGTGCCAGCAAAGATGGGGCGGGGTCCGGTTCACCCCTCCACTTT. This chain uses TRBV6-1 with TRBJ1-6; maybe TRBD1 (5 bases). The CDR3 totals 15 residues. Germline V gene data show CDR1 as MNHNS and CDR2 as SASEGT. V lost 7 bases, J lost 9 bases, and 19 bases lay in between.

This clonotype showed up just a few times. V usage is TRBV7-2 and J usage is TRBJ1-4; 7 bases fit TRBD1. V was clipped by 2 bases and J by 5 bases; unmatched bases: 5. This CDR3 is 15 amino acids long. In germline, CDR1 is SGHTA, CDR2 FQGNSA. The CDR3 region is CASSLYGTENEKLFF. DNA for the CDR3: TGTGCCAGCAGCTTATATGGGACAGAAAATGAAAAACTGTTTTTT.

As for this clonotype: Relative to the germline gene, one junction end is altered; a read error may explain this. The chain carries TRBV27 and TRBJ2-5; D is possibly TRBD1 or TRBD2 (6 bases each). The CDR3 runs to 14 residues. Germline CDR1 is MNHEY and CDR2 is SMNVEV (reference sequence). This chain's CDR3 is CVSSPRGAQETQYF. The CDR3 nucleotides are TGTGTCAGCAGTCCGAGGGGGGCCCAAGAGACCCAGTACTTC.

This clonotype was found a few times. The chain joins TRBV12-5 to TRBJ2-7; TRBD1 matches at 8 bases. CDR1 is LGHNT and CDR2 is FRNRAP in the germline V gene. The V segment lost 5 bases and the J segment 3 bases; nucleotides outside the gene matches: 3. CDR3 length: 13 amino acids. This CDR3 reads CASGPTGGYEQYF. In DNA, the CDR3 is TGTGCTAGTGGTCCAACAGGGGGCTACGAGCAGTACTTC.

This clonotype appeared many times. The chain employs TRBV5-1 and TRBJ1-2; 8 bases match TRBD1. In germline, CDR1 is SGHRS, CDR2 YFSETQ. This CDR3 contains 16 residues. Unmatched junction bases numbered 9, after V lost 0 bases and J lost 5 bases. CDR3 in amino acids: CASSLASRGRGYGYTF. As DNA, the CDR3 is TGCGCCAGCAGCTTGGCCTCCAGGGGGCGTGGATATGGCTACACCTTC. The full variable domain, its missing parts supplied by reference TRBV5-1 and TRBJ1-2, is KAGVTQTPRYLIKTRGQQVTLSCSPISGHRSVSWYQQTPGQGLQFLFEYFSETQRNKGNFPGRFSGRQFSNSRSEMNVSTLELGDSALYLCASSLASRGRGYGYTFGSGTRLTVV.

This clonotype was counted between two and nine times. The rearrangement joins TRBV6-1 to TRBJ2-3, with D possibly matching TRBD2 (6 bases). Germline V gene data show CDR1 as MNHNS and CDR2 as SASEGT. This CDR3 spans 11 amino acids. V gave up 6 bases and J gave up 15 bases, with 16 bases separating them. The CDR3 DNA sequence: TGTGCCAGCAGGCCCGGGACTGTGCTCTATTTT. The encoded protein is CASRPGTVLYF.

This clonotype was recorded a few times. The chain joins TRBV9 to TRBJ2-3, with D unresolved. This CDR3 region has 12 residues. The germline V gene encodes CDR1 SGDLS and CDR2 YYNGEE. Trimming pared 4 bases from V and 6 bases from J, leaving 9 bases between. The DNA for the CDR3 is TGTGCCAGCAGCTCGTGGATGGATACGCAGTATTTT. Its translation: CASSSWMDTQYF. The whole variable domain, remainder taken from reference TRBV9 and TRBJ2-3, is DSGVTQTPKHLITATGQRVTLRCSPRSGDLSVYWYQQSLDQGLQFLIQYYNGEERAKGNILERFSAQQFPDLHSELNLSSLELGDSALYFCASSSWMDTQYFGPGTRLTVL.

The V call is TRBV7-9, the J call TRBJ1-1; D ambiguous. Germline V CDR1 and CDR2: SEHNR, FQNEAQ (reference sequence). CDR3 length: 13 amino acids. Trimming pared 1 base from V and 2 bases from J, leaving 5 bases between. CDR3 sequence reads: CASSLEKNTEAFF. The CDR3 nucleotides read TGTGCCAGCAGCTTAGAGAAAAACACTGAAGCTTTCTTT.

The V and J genes are TRBV18 and TRBJ1-3, with D unresolved. The CDR3 runs to 16 residues. V was shortened by 1 base and J by 0 bases, with 10 bases between the two germline ends. Germline CDR1 is KGHSH and CDR2 is LQKENI. CDR3 in amino acids: CASSPQPTDSGNTIYF. The DNA for the CDR3 is TGTGCCAGCTCACCACAACCGACGGACTCTGGAAACACCATATATTTT.

In this sample, this clonotype turned up a few times. This chain links TRBV29-1 with TRBJ2-3; 11 nucleotides line up with TRBD1. CDR3 size: 15 residues. V was pared by 0 bases and J by 4 bases, with 3 bases of the junction left unmatched. Germline V gene lookup returns CDR1 SQVTM and CDR2 ANQGSEA. CDR3 coding DNA: TGCAGCGTTGAAGATCTGGGACAGGGGGCAGATACGCAGTATTTT. Translating gives CSVEDLGQGADTQYF.

This clonotype has a count of ten or more. V usage is TRBV5-1 and J usage is TRBJ2-2, with 7 bases identical to TRBD1. The germline V gene encodes CDR1 SGHRS and CDR2 YFSETQ. The V and J ends lost 0 bases and 0 bases, in that order; junction bases with no gene match: 5. The CDR3 consists of 17 residues. The CDR3 region has the DNA TGCGCCAGCAGCTTGGCCGGACAGGCTGCGAACACCGGGGAGCTGTTTTTT. Protein sequence: CASSLAGQAANTGELFF.

This clonotype showed up just a few times. V and J are TRBV27 and TRBJ2-3, with 11 bases lining up with TRBD1. The CDR3 has 15 residues. Germline assignment: CDR1 MNHEY and CDR2 SMNVEV (reference sequence). V lost 5 bases, J lost 7 bases, and 8 bases stayed unmatched. Written as DNA, the CDR3 is TGTGCCAGCAGTCCCCGGGACAGGGGGGTTTATACGCAGTATTTT. Its protein is CASSPRDRGVYTQYF.

This clonotype was counted at least ten times. CDR3 sequence (DNA): TGCAGCGTTGAAGATTACCCAGCGGGCCCCCCAAATGAGCAGTTCTTC. Its translation is CSVEDYPAGPPNEQFF. The chain uses TRBV29-1 and TRBJ2-1; possibly TRBD2 for D (6 bases). CDR1 is SQVTM and CDR2 is ANQGSEA in the germline V gene. This CDR3 has 16 residues. Trimming removed 0 bases at V and 7 bases at J, with 19 bases between.

J is TRBJ1-1 and V is TRBV7-2, with TRBD1 as a possible D gene (5 bases). The germline V gene has CDR1 SGHTA and CDR2 FQGNSA. This CDR3 is 13 amino acids long. Trimming took off 8 bases at V and 0 bases at J, with 10 bases between the two ends. The CDR3 loop reads CASAQGMNTEAFF. In DNA, the CDR3 is TGTGCCAGCGCCCAGGGAATGAACACTGAAGCTTTCTTT.

V is TRBV6-2 or TRBV6-3 and J is TRBJ2-1; D is unresolved. Germline V gene sequence: CDR1 MNHEY, CDR2 SVGEGT. V was cut by 2 bases and J by 0 bases, with 11 bases left in between. The CDR3 covers 16 residues. This CDR3 reads CASSYVSPSSYNEQFF. The DNA for the CDR3 is TGTGCCAGCAGTTACGTGTCACCGAGCTCCTACAATGAGCAGTTCTTC.

The chain couples TRBV19 to TRBJ2-5; 7 nucleotides agree with TRBD2. With 1 base clipped from V and 7 bases from J, the junction kept 15 bases outside the gene matches. This CDR3 contains 17 residues. Per germline, CDR1 LNHDA and CDR2 SQIVND (reference sequence). The CDR3 nucleotides read TGTGCCAGTAGTATAGGACTAGCAGGAATAGGAAGGTCGACCCAGTACTTC. Its translation: CASSIGLAGIGRSTQYF.

This chain connects TRBV28 to TRBJ2-3, with 8 nucleotides matching TRBD2. Trimming removed 5 bases from V and 0 bases from J; junction bases left unmatched: 13. Germline CDR1 reads MDHEN; CDR2 reads SYDVKM. The CDR3 is 18 amino acids. The CDR3 here is CASSVSSLAGASTDTQYF. The CDR3 DNA reads TGTGCCAGCAGTGTATCTTCCCTAGCGGGTGCTAGCACAGATACGCAGTATTTT.

This clonotype was seen once. This chain links TRBV20-1 with TRBJ2-1; 7 bases match TRBD2. Germline V gene sequence: CDR1 DFQATT, CDR2 SNEGSKA (reference sequence). The CDR3 is 15 amino acids. With 2 bases clipped from V and 4 bases from J, the junction kept 8 bases outside the gene matches. As DNA, the CDR3 is TGCAGTGCTAGACCTAGCGGCCTATCTTACAATGAGCAGTTCTTC. Protein: CSARPSGLSYNEQFF.

This clonotype turned up a few times. This rearrangement joins TRBV28 to TRBJ2-7; 8 bases align to TRBD1. The junction had 9 bases not matched to a gene; V was cut back by 5 bases and J by 6 bases. This CDR3 comprises 14 residues. Germline CDR1 reads MDHEN; CDR2 reads SYDVKM. The CDR3 spells CASSPPGQASEQYF. CDR3 sequence (DNA): TGTGCCAGCAGTCCTCCGGGACAGGCTTCCGAGCAGTACTTC. Looking up the rest from reference TRBV28 and TRBJ2-7 gives the full variable domain: DVKVTQSSRYLVKRTGEKVFLECVQDMDHENMFWYRQDPGLGLRLIYFSYDVKMKEKGDIPEGYSVSREKKERFSLILESASTNQTSMYLCASSPPGQASEQYFGPGTRLTVT.

This sequence joins TRBV4-1 and TRBJ2-4, with TRBD2 matching over 12 bases. This CDR3 region has 18 residues. Trimming took 1 base from V and 1 from J; bases not matched to a gene: 5. Germline V lookup: CDR1 MGHRA, CDR2 YSYEKL. For the CDR3, the DNA is TGCGCCAGCAGCCAAGGACTAGCGGGAGAAGGGGCCAAAAACATTCAGTACTTC. Translated, it gives CASSQGLAGEGAKNIQYF.

The rearrangement links TRBV6-1 to TRBJ1-5, with D possibly being TRBD1 (5 bases). Germline-derived CDR1 and CDR2 are MNHNS and SASEGT. V lost 6 bases and J lost 0, with 15 bases in between. The CDR3 length is 16 residues. The CDR3 reads CASSRGPRVSNQPQHF. The CDR3 coding sequence is TGTGCCAGCAGCCGGGGACCGAGGGTTAGCAATCAGCCCCAGCATTTT.

This clonotype was seen ten or more times. Relative to the germline gene, one junction end is altered; a read error may explain this. V is TRBV7-2 and J is TRBJ2-3, with 9 bases aligning to TRBD2. CDR3 length: 14 amino acids. The germline V gene has CDR1 SGHTA and CDR2 FQGNSA. The CDR3, as DNA: TGTGCCAGCAGCCTAGCGGGACGAACAGATACGCAGTATTTT. It encodes CASSLAGRTDTQYF.

V and J are TRBV5-6 and TRBJ2-4; D not certain. From germline, CDR1 is SGHDT and CDR2 YYEEEE. The ends were cut back, 4 bases at V and 0 bases at J, with 8 bases in the middle. This CDR3 is built from 14 residues. The CDR3 DNA is TGTGCCAGCAGCACCAGAGTAGCCAAAAACATTCAGTACTTC. This codes for CASSTRVAKNIQYF.

The V and J genes are TRBV20-1 and TRBJ2-2; TRBD2 aligns across 8 bases. The CDR3 is made up of 17 amino acids. V lost 3 bases to trimming and J lost 4 bases; unmatched junction nucleotides: 13. Germline V gives CDR1 DFQATT, CDR2 SNEGSKA (reference sequence). The chain's CDR3 is CSARALGAGVSTGELFF. The CDR3 DNA sequence: TGCAGTGCTAGGGCGCTGGGAGCGGGAGTCTCCACCGGGGAGCTGTTTTTT.